This T cell receptor beta chain was observed in a study of T-cell memory formation after mild COVID-19. Whole-study results and caveats: Day 15 to 85 contractors were CD4/CD8 balanced; later expanders leaned CD4+. Contracting clones localized mainly to CM and EM when CD4+ and mainly to EMRA when CD8+.

This CDR3 comprises 15 residues. Germline lookup yields CDR1 SGHDT and CDR2 YYEEEE. V shed 3 bases, J shed 2 bases, and the junction held 6 bases outside the gene matches. This clonotype was counted ten times or more. The antigen is not known. TCRdb used MiXCR to reprocess the 5' RACE reads, holding one entry per CDR3 protein. Found here are 130,000 to 150,000 distinct CDR3 sequences, approximately 6% of them singletons; the top ten hold approximately 2.2%. The sample comprised PBMCs or a T cell subset sorted from them (not recorded which). The genes are TRBV5-6 and TRBJ2-7; TRBD1 matches 9 bases. The sequence was obtained from an adult woman who had mild COVID-19 (a few samples of this study predate the infection). Cell type and time point are not known. CDR3 sequence reads: CASSWTGTGTYEQYF. The CDR3 nucleotides are TGTGCCAGCAGCTGGACCGGGACAGGGACCTACGAGCAGTACTTC.